The sequence of this T cell receptor beta chain was determined in a study of T cell responses to AZD1222 COVID-19 vaccine. Study-level information: Timing groups of about 4 and about 12 weeks for second doses were pooled. Study-level findings and limits: Of the AZD1222 recipients, only 5 or 6 were seropositive at baseline.

The germline CDR1 and CDR2 sequences are SGHNT and YYREEE (reference sequence). This CDR3 has 15 residues. V shed 0 bases and J shed 5 bases, with 9 bases lying between them. About this clone: Its target is unknown.

Sequencing was performed with immunoSEQ multiplex PCR; in TCRdb, only in-frame clones are kept and a portion is missing. Among 80,000 or so clones listed, nearly 90% were seen once. This clonotype was obtained from an adult in good health. The V and J genes are TRBV5-4 and TRBJ1-6; D is unclear. The sample consisted of peripheral blood, taken on day 0 of AZD1222 vaccination. The CDR3 DNA sequence: TGTGCCAGCAGCTTGGAACGGATAAATAATTCACCCCTCCACTTT. Encoded protein: CASSLERINNSPLHF.